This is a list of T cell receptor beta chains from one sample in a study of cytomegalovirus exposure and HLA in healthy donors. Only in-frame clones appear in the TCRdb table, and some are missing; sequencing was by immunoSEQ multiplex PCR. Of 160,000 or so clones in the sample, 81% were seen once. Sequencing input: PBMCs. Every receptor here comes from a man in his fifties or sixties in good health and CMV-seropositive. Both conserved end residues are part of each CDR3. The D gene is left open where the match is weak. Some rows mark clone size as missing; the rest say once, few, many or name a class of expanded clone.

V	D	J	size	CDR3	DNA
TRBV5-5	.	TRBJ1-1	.	CASSLQGRNTEAFF	TGTGCCAGCAGCTTGCAAGGGAGGAACACTGAAGCTTTCTTT
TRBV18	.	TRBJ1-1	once	CASSQGMNTEAFF	TGTGCCAGCTCACAGGGGATGAACACTGAAGCTTTCTTT
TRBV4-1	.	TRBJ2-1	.	CASSQPNPTSSKGNEQFF	TGCGCCAGCAGCCAACCGAACCCGACTAGTTCTAAGGGAAATGAGCAGTTCTTC
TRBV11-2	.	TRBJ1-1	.	CASVPGEGGTEAFF	TGTGCCAGCGTCCCGGGGGAGGGCGGCACTGAAGCTTTCTTT
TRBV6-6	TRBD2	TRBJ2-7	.	CASSFLTSGSSYEQYF	TGTGCCAGCAGTTTCCTGACTAGCGGGAGTTCCTACGAGCAGTACTTC
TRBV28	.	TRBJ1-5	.	CASTLLNQPQHF	TGTGCCAGCACTTTACTCAATCAGCCCCAGCATTTT
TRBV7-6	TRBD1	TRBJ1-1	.	CASSLEGGRAREAFF	TGTGCCAGCAGCTTAGAAGGGGGCAGAGCCCGTGAAGCTTTCTTT
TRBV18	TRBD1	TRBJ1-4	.	CASARGFDEKLFF	TGTGCCAGCGCCAGGGGGTTCGATGAAAAACTGTTTTTT
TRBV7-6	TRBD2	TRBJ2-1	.	CASSPGLAGSYNEQFF	TGTGCCAGCAGCCCGGGACTAGCGGGGTCCTACAATGAGCAGTTCTTC
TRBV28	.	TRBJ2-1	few	CASSLMQGSYNEQFF	TGTGCCAGCAGTTTAATGCAGGGCTCCTACAATGAGCAGTTCTTC
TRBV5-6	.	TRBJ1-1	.	CASSLYQGPPEAFF	TGTGCCAGCAGCTTGTACCAGGGGCCGCCTGAAGCTTTCTTT
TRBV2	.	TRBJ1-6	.	CASNGGLDSPLHF	TGTGCCAGCAATGGCGGTCTGGATTCACCCCTCCACTTT
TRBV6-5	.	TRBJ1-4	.	CASSYAYGTNEKLFF	TGTGCCAGCAGTTACGCGTATGGTACTAATGAAAAACTGTTTTTT
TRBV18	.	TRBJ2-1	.	CASSPTRGPYNEQFF	TGTGCCAGCTCACCGACTAGGGGCCCCTACAATGAGCAGTTCTTC
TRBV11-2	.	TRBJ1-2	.	CASSPPGQNYGYTF	TGTGCCAGCAGCCCCCCCGGACAGAACTATGGCTACACCTTC
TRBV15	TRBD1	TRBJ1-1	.	CATSRATGTGNTEAFF	TGTGCCACCAGCAGAGCCACCGGGACAGGGAACACTGAAGCTTTCTTT
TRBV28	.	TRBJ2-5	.	CASSLKGGLETQYF	TGTGCCAGCAGTTTAAAAGGGGGTTTGGAGACCCAGTACTTC
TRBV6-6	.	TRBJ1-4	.	CASSSGQSPNEKLFF	TGTGCCAGCAGTTCGGGACAATCACCTAATGAAAAACTGTTTTTT
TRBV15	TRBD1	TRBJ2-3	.	CATSRDRQGAYGTQYF	TGTGCCACCAGCAGAGATAGGCAGGGGGCATACGGTACGCAGTATTTT
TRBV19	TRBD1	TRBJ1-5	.	CASSMGDRLNQPQHF	TGTGCCAGTAGTATGGGGGACAGGCTGAATCAGCCCCAGCATTTT
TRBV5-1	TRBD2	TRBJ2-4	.	CASSIRTSGRGNIQYF	TGCGCCAGCAGCATTCGGACTAGCGGTAGGGGAAACATTCAGTACTTC
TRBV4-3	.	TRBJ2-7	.	CASSQDYSYEQYF	TGCGCCAGCAGCCAAGACTACTCCTACGAGCAGTACTTC
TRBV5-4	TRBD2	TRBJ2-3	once	CASSPLAGGMTDTQYF	TGTGCCAGCAGCCCCCTAGCGGGAGGGATGACAGATACGCAGTATTTT
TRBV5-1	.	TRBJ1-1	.	CASSLQGGHTEAFF	TGCGCCAGCAGCTTACAGGGAGGGCACACTGAAGCTTTCTTT
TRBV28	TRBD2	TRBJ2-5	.	CASSPPGGLLETQYF	TGTGCCAGCAGCCCCCCCGGGGGGTTGCTGGAGACCCAGTACTTC